This T cell receptor beta chain was found in a study of blood T cell repertoires in COVID-19. Per the germline V gene, CDR1 is SGHDN and CDR2 is FVKESK. The CDR3 consists of 17 residues. After removal of 2 bases from V and 9 bases from J, the junction contained 13 bases not matched to a gene. Self-reported history from a screening survey and questionnaire set each donor's cohort. In the 2 weeks before study entry, exposed participants met a COVID-19 case, which was PCR-confirmed or clinician-diagnosed. This clone has a single count. Authors' analysis steps: Scientists estimated how many nucleated cells there were by amplifying reference gene primers. Only in-frame clones appear in the TCRdb table, and some are missing; sequencing was by immunoSEQ multiplex PCR. V and J calls and clone size are those listed in that table; D and trimming were worked out from the DNA. The sample lists around 220,000 clones, around 89% seen once, with over 13% in the top ten.

J is TRBJ2-1 and V is TRBV14, with 10 positions matching TRBD2. The clonotype originates from a man between 25 and 39 years old who had been exposed to COVID-19. The specimen sequenced was PBMCs or T cells enriched from blood (not recorded which). CDR3 region: CASSQLSSGGAYGEQFF. The DNA for the CDR3 is TGTGCCAGCAGCCAATTATCCAGCGGGGGGGCTTATGGTGAGCAGTTCTTC.